These 24 T cell receptor beta chains were sequenced from one sample in a study of regulatory T cells in long-lasting Graves disease. Researchers made TCR beta libraries by using iRepertoire HTBI primers and running Arm-PCR on CDR3 regions. TCRdb independently ran MiXCR on the multiplex PCR reads; one entry per CDR3 protein. The sample yields hundreds of thousands of distinct CDR3 sequences, 15% to 20% seen once. The time point denotes: newly diagnosed GD, antithyroid drugs for less than 3 months. PBMC-extracted RNA yielded the TCR library. These data also formed part of another study, on T cells in Graves' hyperthyroidism and ophthalmopathy.

This specimen was peripheral blood mononuclear cells (PBMCs), taken at new diagnosis, from a patient treated with antithyroid drugs. Receptors originate from a woman in her twenties or thirties with Graves disease.

This clonotype was seen repeatedly, ten times or more. This sequence joins TRBV20-1 and TRBJ1-2, with D perhaps TRBD1 (6 bases). This CDR3 has 13 amino acids. V was pared by 3 bases and J by 7 bases, with 15 bases between. Per germline, CDR1 DFQATT and CDR2 SNEGSKA (reference sequence). The CDR3 nucleotides are TGCAGTGCTAGCGTAACAGGGAGGGGTGGCTACACCTTC. Protein product: CSASVTGRGGYTF.

This clonotype was counted between two and nine times. The V gene is TRBV7-9, the J gene TRBJ1-4; D possibly corresponds to TRBD1 (6 bases). The CDR3 spans 15 residues. V gave up 5 bases and J gave up 7 bases, with 17 bases separating them. The germline CDR1 and CDR2 sequences are SEHNR and FQNEAQ (reference sequence). CDR3 coding DNA: TGTGCCAGCAGCCGACGGGCAGGGGAGGGTGAAAAACTGTTTTTT. Translation: CASSRRAGEGEKLFF.

This clonotype has at least ten counts. V gene TRBV2 combines with J gene TRBJ2-7, with D unresolved. This CDR3 is built from 12 residues. V was trimmed by 4 bases and J by 0 bases, leaving 4 bases between them. Germline CDR1 SNHLY, CDR2 FYNNEI. The CDR3: CASSGRSYEQYF. The CDR3 DNA is TGTGCCAGCAGTGGTCGCTCCTACGAGCAGTACTTC.

Of note for this clonotype: This clone may be a read error of a much larger clone one base away. The genes are TRBV2 and TRBJ2-1, with D possibly called TRBD1 or TRBD2 (6 bases each). Germline assignment: CDR1 SNHLY and CDR2 FYNNEI. The CDR3 runs 12 residues. V was pared by 9 bases and J by 4 bases, with 10 bases between. The CDR3: CARGGLYNEQFF. The CDR3, as DNA: TGTGCCAGAGGGGGGCTGTACAATGAGCAGTTCTTC.

This clonotype was picked up many times. The V call is TRBV28, the J call TRBJ1-2; no reliable D call. CDR1 and CDR2 from the germline V gene are MDHEN and SYDVKM. V lost 6 bases and J 4 bases, leaving 12 bases between the germline ends. The length of the CDR3 is 13 residues. The CDR3 nucleotides are TGTGCCAGCAGCGACGGGCAATCCTATGGCTACACCTTC. Protein sequence: CASSDGQSYGYTF.

V is TRBV29-1 and J is TRBJ2-7, with a weak D call TRBD2 (5 bases). CDR1 is SQVTM and CDR2 is ANQGSEA in the germline V gene. V was clipped by 4 bases and J by 2 bases, with 9 bases between them. The length of the CDR3 is 12 residues. The CDR3 nucleotides read TGCAGCGTTGTGGACTCCGCCTACGAGCAGTACTTC. Translating gives CSVVDSAYEQYF.

This clonotype showed up many times. The chain couples TRBV6-1 to TRBJ1-6; D gene unclear. The CDR3 extends over 16 amino acids. Trimming stripped 6 bases from V and 0 bases from J, with 12 bases between. CDR1 and CDR2 (germline): MNHNS, SASEGT. CDR3: CASRPRRSSYNSPLHF. CDR3 in DNA: TGTGCCAGCAGACCCAGAAGGAGCTCCTATAATTCACCCCTCCACTTT.

Notes on this clonotype: One end of the junction does not line up with germline, which may come from a read error. V and J are TRBV6-5 and TRBJ2-1, with D possibly being TRBD1 (6 bases). The CDR3 is 17 residues long. Germline CDR1 and CDR2: MNHEY and SVGAGI. The CDR3: CANSYSAGDSSYNEQFF. DNA of the CDR3: TGTGCCAACAGTTACTCTGCAGGGGATAGCTCCTACAATGAGCAGTTCTTC.

The table lists this clonotype with many counts. The rearrangement uses TRBV19 and TRBJ1-2, with 11 bases matching TRBD1. This CDR3 has 14 residues. Per the germline V gene, CDR1 is LNHDA and CDR2 is SQIVND (reference sequence). V gave up 7 bases and J gave up 7 bases; unmatched junction bases: 8. CDR3 nucleotides: TGTGCCAGTAACCGCGGACAGGGGGCATCTGGCTACACCTTC. It specifies CASNRGQGASGYTF.

V gene TRBV7-9 combines with J gene TRBJ2-7; D unresolved. Germline lookup yields CDR1 SEHNR and CDR2 FQNEAQ (reference sequence). The CDR3 runs to 12 residues. Trimming took off 6 bases at V and 4 bases at J, with 10 bases between the two ends. In DNA, the CDR3 is TGTGCCAGCAGTTACGACACATACGAGCAGTACTTC. This codes for CASSYDTYEQYF.

This clonotype was recorded many times. The J gene is TRBJ1-1, the V gene TRBV2; a weak D match, TRBD1 (5 bases). The germline V and J ends were trimmed by 4 bases and 6 bases, with 12 bases remaining between them. Germline CDR1 is SNHLY and CDR2 is FYNNEI. The CDR3 extends over 13 amino acids. The CDR3 sequence is CASSVLQASEAFF. The CDR3 DNA follows: TGTGCCAGCAGTGTACTACAGGCCTCTGAAGCTTTCTTT.

On this clonotype itself: A much larger clone differs from this one at a single base, so this may be a read error. The V gene is TRBV28, the J gene TRBJ1-5; D is undetermined. The length of the CDR3 is 12 residues. V was trimmed by 8 bases and J by 6 bases, leaving 11 bases between them. Looked up from germline, CDR1 is MDHEN and CDR2 is SYDVKM. The CDR3 bases are TGTGCCAGCGGGCACGGCAGTCAGCCCCAGCATTTT. This translates into CASGHGSQPQHF.

This clonotype was detected many times. The chain has TRBV28 and TRBJ1-5; 7 bases are a match to TRBD1. The length of the CDR3 is 15 residues. V lost 5 bases, J lost 3 bases, and 7 bases stayed unmatched. Germline assignment: CDR1 MDHEN and CDR2 SYDVKM. The CDR3 spells CASSPKGQYNQPQHF. CDR3 in DNA: TGTGCCAGCAGTCCAAAGGGACAGTACAATCAGCCCCAGCATTTT.

There are many counts of this clonotype. The V call is TRBV12-3 or TRBV12-4, the J call TRBJ2-1, with 8 nucleotides matching TRBD2. The CDR3 is made up of 14 amino acids. V lost 3 bases, J lost 7 bases, and 5 bases stayed unmatched. The CDR3, as DNA: TGTGCCAGCAGTTTTCGGGGGGGCACTAATGAGCAGTTCTTC. Its protein product is CASSFRGGTNEQFF.

This clonotype was counted only a few times. The chain is built from TRBV6-5 and TRBJ2-7; TRBD2 is a possible D gene (5 bases). Germline lookup yields CDR1 MNHEY and CDR2 SVGAGI. This CDR3 has 14 residues. V was clipped by 0 bases and J by 3 bases, with 9 bases between them. CDR3 bases: TGTGCCAGCAGTTACTCGCGGAGGCACTACGAGCAGTACTTC. Translating it yields CASSYSRRHYEQYF.

The chain joins TRBV30 to TRBJ2-4, with D perhaps TRBD2 (6 bases). CDR1 and CDR2 (germline): GTSNPN, SVGIG (reference sequence). The CDR3 spans 14 residues. V was trimmed by 3 bases and J by 6 bases, leaving 15 bases between them. CDR3 sequence: CAWRVGGAGNIQYF. The CDR3 bases are TGTGCCTGGAGGGTCGGGGGAGCTGGAAACATTCAGTACTTC. The full variable domain, in which reference TRBV30 and TRBJ2-4 provide the parts outside the CDR3, is SQTIHQWPATLVQPVGSPLSLECTVEGTSNPNLYWYRQAAGRGLQLLFYSVGIGQISSEVPQNLSASRPQDRQFILSSKKLLLSDSGFYLCAWRVGGAGNIQYFGAGTRLSVL.

This clonotype was seen a handful of times. This chain uses TRBV7-9 with TRBJ2-7; D gene unclear. V lost 1 base, J lost 4 bases, and 17 bases lay in between. This CDR3 is 16 amino acids long. CDR1 is SEHNR and CDR2 is FQNEAQ in the germline V gene (reference sequence). The CDR3 sequence: CASSLGTFGPWYEQYF. CDR3 DNA: TGTGCCAGCAGCTTAGGCACGTTTGGACCTTGGTACGAGCAGTACTTC.

V is TRBV6-4 and J is TRBJ2-1; 11 bases are a match to TRBD2. The CDR3 has 15 residues. The germline V gene encodes CDR1 MRHNA and CDR2 SNTAGT. V lost 6 bases and J lost 9; bases outside the gene matches: 10. The CDR3, as DNA: TGTGCCAGCAGCGATTTAGCGGGAGGGCTCGGTGAGCAGTTCTTC. It is translated as CASSDLAGGLGEQFF.

The V call is TRBV6-6, the J call TRBJ1-5; tentatively, D is TRBD1 (5 bases). The CDR3 is 15 amino acids. Germline V lookup: CDR1 MNHNY, CDR2 SVGAGI (reference sequence). With 0 bases removed from V and 7 bases from J, the gap between germline ends came to 13 bases. CDR3 in DNA: TGTGCCAGCAGTTACTCGAGCAGGGAGGCACAGCCCCAGCATTTT. Its translation: CASSYSSREAQPQHF.

In this sample, this clonotype turned up many times. The chain links TRBV28 to TRBJ1-2; D perhaps matches TRBD1 (6 bases). There are 17 residues in the CDR3. The germline V and J ends were trimmed by 2 bases and 4 bases, with 20 bases remaining between them. In germline, CDR1 is MDHEN, CDR2 SYDVKM. This CDR3 is CASSLPGQTSGSYGYTF. The DNA for the CDR3 is TGTGCCAGCAGTTTACCGGGACAAACATCCGGGAGCTATGGCTACACCTTC.

This clonotype came up many times. The rearrangement links TRBV7-2 to TRBJ2-3; 8 bases match TRBD2. The CDR3 is 14 amino acids. V shed 11 bases and J 9 bases; nucleotides not matched to a gene: 16. CDR1 is SGHTA and CDR2 is FQGNSA in the germline V gene. The CDR3 sequence is CASTRVLAGPTQYF. The CDR3 DNA sequence: TGTGCCTCGACTAGGGTGCTAGCGGGTCCGACGCAGTATTTT.

For this clonotype: A read error may explain this, as a much larger clone is one base away. Because the CDR3 is missing its conserved closing phenylalanine or tryptophan, this is likely a read error. V usage is TRBV6-4 and J usage is TRBJ2-2; 14 positions agree with TRBD2. Losses at the gene ends were 6 bases for V and 7 bases for J; bases not matched to a gene: 7. This CDR3 region has 16 residues. The V gene's germline CDR1 is MRHNA and CDR2 SNTAGT. The CDR3 spells CASRGTSGSSGGELFS. The DNA of the CDR3 is TGTGCCAGCAGGGGGACTAGCGGGAGCTCGGGCGGGGAGCTGTTTTCT.

This chain connects TRBV20-1 to TRBJ1-5; maybe TRBD1 (6 bases). The germline V and J ends were trimmed by 5 bases and 3 bases, with 11 bases remaining between them. Per the germline V gene, CDR1 is DFQATT and CDR2 is SNEGSKA (reference sequence). The CDR3 spans 13 residues. In DNA, the CDR3 is TGCAGTGCTCGGACAGCAAACAATCAGCCCCAGCATTTT. Translating gives CSARTANNQPQHF.

The DNA of the CDR3 is TGTGCCTGGAGTCCTAAAGTGGGGGCCGACCCGCCGGGGCAGTTCTTC. It encodes CAWSPKVGADPPGQFF. The chain combines TRBV30 with TRBJ2-1, with D maybe TRBD1 (6 bases). The V end lost 2 bases, the J end lost 12 bases, and 26 bases lay between the germline ends. The CDR3 has 16 residues. Germline V gives CDR1 GTSNPN, CDR2 SVGIG (reference sequence).